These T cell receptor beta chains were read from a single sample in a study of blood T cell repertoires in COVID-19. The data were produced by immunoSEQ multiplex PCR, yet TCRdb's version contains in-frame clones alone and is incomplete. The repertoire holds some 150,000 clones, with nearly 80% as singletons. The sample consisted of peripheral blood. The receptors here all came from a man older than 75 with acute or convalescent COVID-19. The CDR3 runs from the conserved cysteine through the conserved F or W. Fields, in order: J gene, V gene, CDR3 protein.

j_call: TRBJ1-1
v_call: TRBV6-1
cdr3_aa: CASSGTGQVPWPEAFF

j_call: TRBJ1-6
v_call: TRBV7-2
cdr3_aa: CASSPRGGNSPLHF

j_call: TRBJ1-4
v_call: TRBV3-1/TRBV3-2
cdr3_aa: CASSQVPGRRNEKLFF

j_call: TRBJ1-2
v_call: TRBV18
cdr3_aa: CASSPLAAATNYGYTF

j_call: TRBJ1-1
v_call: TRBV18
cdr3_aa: CASSWDRTNTEAFF

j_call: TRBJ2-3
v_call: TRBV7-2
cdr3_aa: CASSLEPGVSTDTQYF

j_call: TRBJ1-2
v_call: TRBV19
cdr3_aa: CASQGTGNYGYTF

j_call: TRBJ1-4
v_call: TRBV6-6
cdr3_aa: CASRDSQTNEKLFF

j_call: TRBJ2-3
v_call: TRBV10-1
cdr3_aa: CASSEGTRADTQYF

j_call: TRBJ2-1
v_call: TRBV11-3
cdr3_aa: CASSWGLRGNEQFF

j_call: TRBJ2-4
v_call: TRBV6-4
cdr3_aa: CASSVAGGNIQYF

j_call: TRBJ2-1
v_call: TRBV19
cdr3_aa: CASSIGGIGNEQFF

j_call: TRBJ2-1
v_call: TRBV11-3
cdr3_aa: CASSFTGGAVVTEQFF

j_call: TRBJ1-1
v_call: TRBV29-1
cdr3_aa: CSVETDRGPATEAFF

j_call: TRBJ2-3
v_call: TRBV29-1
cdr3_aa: CSVGVTGASTDTQYF

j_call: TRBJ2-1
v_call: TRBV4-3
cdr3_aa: CASSQGGGTGGYNEQFF

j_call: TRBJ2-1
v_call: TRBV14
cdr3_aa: CASSSGARSLGGSEQFF

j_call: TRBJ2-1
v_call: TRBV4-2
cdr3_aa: CASSQELGQGYEQFF

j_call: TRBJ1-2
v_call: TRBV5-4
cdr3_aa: CASTLGGTGVYSYTF

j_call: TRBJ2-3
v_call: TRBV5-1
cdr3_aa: CASRGVTADTQYF

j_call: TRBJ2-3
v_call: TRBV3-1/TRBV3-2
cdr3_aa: CASSQDRSSGGPSTDTQYF

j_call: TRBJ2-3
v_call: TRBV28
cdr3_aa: CASRRQGGTDTQYF

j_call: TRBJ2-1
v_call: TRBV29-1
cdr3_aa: CSADSYNEQFF

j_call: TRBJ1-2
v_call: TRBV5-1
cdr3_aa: CASSLAPDSYGYTF

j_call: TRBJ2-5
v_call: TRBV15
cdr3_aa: CATSRGHQETQYF

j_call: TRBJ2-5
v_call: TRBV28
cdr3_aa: CASSSSGTGIQETQYF

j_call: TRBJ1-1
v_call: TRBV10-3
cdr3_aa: CAIRARTAENTEAFF

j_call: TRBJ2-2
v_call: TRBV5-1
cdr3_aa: CASSLSQLANTGELFF

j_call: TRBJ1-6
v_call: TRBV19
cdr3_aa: CASSFLPGTGNNSPLHF

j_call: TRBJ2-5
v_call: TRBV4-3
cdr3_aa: CASSQDLSGGPKETQYF

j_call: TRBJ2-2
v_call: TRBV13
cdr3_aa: CASSIRQGDTGELFF

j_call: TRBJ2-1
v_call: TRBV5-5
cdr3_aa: CASSWGVVGSQNEQFF

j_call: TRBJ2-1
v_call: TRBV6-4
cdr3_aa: CASSGRTQASSYNEQFF

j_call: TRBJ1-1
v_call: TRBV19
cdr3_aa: CASSSRAQGTNTEAFF

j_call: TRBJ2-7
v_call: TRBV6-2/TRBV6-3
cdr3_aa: CASSYSSQASGALYEQYF

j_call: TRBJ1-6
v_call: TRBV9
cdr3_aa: CASSVEASGFAYNSPLHF

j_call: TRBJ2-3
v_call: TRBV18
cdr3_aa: CASSPGRDTDTQYF

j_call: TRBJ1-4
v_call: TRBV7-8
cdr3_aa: CASSLGQVEKLFF

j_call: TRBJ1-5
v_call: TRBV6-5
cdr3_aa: CATGRGMSNQPQHF

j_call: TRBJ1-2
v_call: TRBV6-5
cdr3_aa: CASSYVWDRGTGYTF

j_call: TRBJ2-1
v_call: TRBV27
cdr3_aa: CASSLLGHYNEQFF

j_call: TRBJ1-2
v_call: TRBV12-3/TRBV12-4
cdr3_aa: CASRGGNYGYTF

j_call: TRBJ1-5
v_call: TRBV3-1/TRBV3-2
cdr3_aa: CASSQGIGGISNQPQHF

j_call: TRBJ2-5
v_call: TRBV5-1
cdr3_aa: CASSLWSRVGGETQYF

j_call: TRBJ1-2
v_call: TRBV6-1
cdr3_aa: CASSESPGQGSYGYTF

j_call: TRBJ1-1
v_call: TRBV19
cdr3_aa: CASREHRVDTEAFF

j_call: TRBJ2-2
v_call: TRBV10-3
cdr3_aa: CAMRNTGELFF

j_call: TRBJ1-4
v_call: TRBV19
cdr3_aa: CASSITAGPNEKLFF

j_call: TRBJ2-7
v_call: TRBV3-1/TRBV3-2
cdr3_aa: CASSQVAGAAYEQYF